The 32 T cell receptor beta chains listed next were all sequenced from one sample in a study of cytomegalovirus exposure and HLA in healthy donors. This PCR relied on a set of 60 Vbeta primers and 13 Jbeta primers. Produced via immunoSEQ multiplex PCR; TCRdb's table is partial and in-frame only. The table lists under 200,000 clones, around two thirds of them singletons. The source material was PBMCs. The source is a man aged 50 or older in good health and CMV-seronegative.

Turning to this clone: A junction boundary mismatches the germline segment, possibly from a read error. This chain links TRBV7-7 with TRBJ2-3; D is perhaps TRBD2 (7 bases). Looked up from germline, CDR1 is SSHAT and CDR2 is FNYEAQ (reference sequence). This CDR3 has 17 amino acids. The CDR3 sequence is CASSLEAGDYPGGTQYF. CDR3 sequence (DNA): TGTGCTAGCAGCTTAGAGGCAGGGGACTATCCTGGGGGTACGCAGTATTTT.

This chain joins TRBV10-3 and TRBJ2-1; TRBD2 aligns across 8 bases. CDR1 ENHRY and CDR2 SYGVKD come from the germline V gene. The length of the CDR3 is 13 residues. V was clipped by 8 bases and J by 6 bases; unmatched bases: 6. In nucleotides, the CDR3 is TGTGCCATCGCCAGCGGGGGCCCCAATGAGCAGTTCTTC. This encodes CAIASGGPNEQFF.

The chain recombines TRBV19 with TRBJ1-5, with a tentative D call TRBD1 (6 bases). CDR3 size: 15 residues. V lost 5 bases and J 7 bases, leaving 18 bases between the germline ends. The germline gives CDR1 LNHDA, CDR2 SQIVND (reference sequence). The CDR3: CASSPSDSSWQPQHF. The CDR3 nucleotides read TGTGCCAGTAGTCCCTCGGACAGCTCCTGGCAGCCCCAGCATTTT.

V is TRBV5-8 and J is TRBJ1-2; D uncertain. This CDR3 contains 10 residues. Trimming stripped 9 bases from V and 7 bases from J, with 10 bases between. The germline V gene encodes CDR1 SGHTS and CDR2 YDEGEE. CDR3 in DNA: TGTGCCACCCCGATGAGTGGCTACACCTTC. Protein product: CATPMSGYTF.

This chain's CDR3 is CASSFKGGTEAFF. The CDR3 nucleotides read TGTGCCAGCAGCTTTAAAGGGGGCACTGAAGCTTTCTTT. The chain has TRBV7-9 and TRBJ1-1; a weak D match, TRBD1 (6 bases). Germline V gives CDR1 SEHNR, CDR2 FQNEAQ (reference sequence). Trimming removed 3 bases at V and 4 bases at J, with 9 bases between. CDR3 length: 13 residues.

This chain connects TRBV5-1 to TRBJ2-2, with TRBD1 matching over 9 bases. The CDR3 spans 15 residues. CDR1 is SGHRS and CDR2 is YFSETQ in the germline V gene. Trimming removed 4 bases from V and 7 bases from J; junction bases left unmatched: 8. CDR3 loop: CASSAAGTGNGELFF. In DNA, the CDR3 is TGCGCCAGCAGCGCGGCCGGGACAGGGAACGGGGAGCTGTTTTTT.

The V call is TRBV7-9, the J call TRBJ2-7, with D perhaps TRBD2 (5 bases). There are 15 residues in the CDR3. Per the germline V gene, CDR1 is SEHNR and CDR2 is FQNEAQ (reference sequence). Trimming removed 1 base from V and 7 bases from J, with 17 bases in between. As DNA, the CDR3 is TGTGCCAGCAGCTTAGACCGGGGTGGGCAGCTAGAGCAGTACTTC. Translated, it gives CASSLDRGGQLEQYF.

This chain links TRBV2 with TRBJ1-3; D is uncertain. Per germline, CDR1 SNHLY and CDR2 FYNNEI. V lost 2 bases and J 3 bases, leaving 5 bases between the germline ends. This CDR3 has 13 residues. The CDR3 loop is CASSETYGNTIYF. CDR3 coding DNA: TGTGCCAGCAGTGAAACATATGGAAACACCATATATTTT.

This chain joins TRBV5-1 and TRBJ1-5, with 8 bases fitting TRBD1. This CDR3 spans 13 amino acids. Per the germline V gene, CDR1 is SGHRS and CDR2 is YFSETQ. The ends lost 5 bases at V and 5 bases at J; junction bases unmatched: 3. The DNA for the CDR3 is TGCGCCAGCAGTTCGACAGGGGATCAGCCCCAGCATTTT. It encodes CASSSTGDQPQHF.

This rearrangement joins TRBV5-1 to TRBJ1-1; D unresolved. Trimming left V 0 bases short and J 1 base short, with 7 bases between. Germline V gene sequence: CDR1 SGHRS, CDR2 YFSETQ. The CDR3 covers 14 residues. In DNA, the CDR3 is TGCGCCAGCAGCTTGGTCAGCGAGAACACTGAAGCTTTCTTT. Translating it yields CASSLVSENTEAFF.

The chain combines TRBV20-1 with TRBJ2-7, with 7 nucleotides matching TRBD2. CDR3 length: 11 amino acids. Germline V CDR1 and CDR2: DFQATT, SNEGSKA (reference sequence). CDR3 sequence (DNA): TGCTCCGGGGGAGGGAATTACGAGCAGTACTTC. This codes for CSGGGNYEQYF.

The chain couples TRBV5-1 to TRBJ2-3; 7 positions agree with TRBD1. The V and J ends lost 5 bases and 5 bases, in that order; junction bases with no gene match: 8. Germline lookup yields CDR1 SGHRS and CDR2 YFSETQ. The CDR3 consists of 14 residues. As DNA, the CDR3 is TGCGCCAGCAGTCCCGACAGGGCTAAAGATACGCAGTATTTT. Residues: CASSPDRAKDTQYF.

V is TRBV7-2 and J is TRBJ1-2, with D perhaps matching TRBD1 (6 bases). Germline V CDR1 and CDR2: SGHTA, FQGNSA. This CDR3 region has 15 residues. With 4 bases removed from V and 4 bases from J, the gap between germline ends came to 16 bases. CDR3 nucleotides: TGTGCCAGCAGCTACCTAGGGGGGGTCGTCTATGGCTACACCTTC. Residues: CASSYLGGVVYGYTF.

The genes are TRBV7-3 and TRBJ1-1; TRBD1 matches 8 bases. The CDR3 has 16 amino acids. V trimming: 2 bases; J trimming: 4 bases; junction bases outside the gene matches: 9. Germline V gives CDR1 SGHTA, CDR2 FQGTGA. The CDR3, as DNA: TGTGCCAGCAGCTTAGGGCCAGGGGGCCACACCACTGAAGCTTTCTTT. Its protein is CASSLGPGGHTTEAFF.

This chain links TRBV6-5 with TRBJ2-5, with 10 nucleotides matching TRBD2. V dropped 7 bases and J dropped 9; count of bases not matched to a gene: 11. Germline values: CDR1 MNHEY, CDR2 SVGAGI. The CDR3 is 14 residues long. The CDR3 is CASTRLAGVYAQYF. The CDR3 DNA sequence: TGTGCCAGCACCCGGCTAGCGGGGGTATATGCCCAGTACTTC.

The CDR3 spells CASSLTGGDSSYEQYF. DNA for the CDR3: TGCGCCAGCAGCTTGACAGGGGGGGATAGCTCCTACGAGCAGTACTTC. This chain links TRBV5-1 with TRBJ2-7; tentative D call: TRBD1 (8 bases). This CDR3 spans 16 amino acids. CDR1 SGHRS and CDR2 YFSETQ come from the germline V gene. Trimming removed 1 base at V and 0 bases at J, with 14 bases between.

This clone came up a few times. The chain uses TRBV5-1 and TRBJ2-7; TRBD2 matches 8 bases. The CDR3 totals 17 residues. Losses at the gene ends were 4 bases for V and 4 bases for J; bases not matched to a gene: 16. The germline V gene has CDR1 SGHRS and CDR2 YFSETQ. Here the CDR3 reads CASSGVITGGGKYEQYF. Written as DNA, the CDR3 is TGCGCCAGCAGCGGAGTTATTACGGGCGGGGGGAAGTACGAGCAGTACTTC.

In the case of this clone: At the DNA level, this CDR3 is encoded by other sequences in the same sample as well. The V gene is TRBV19, the J gene TRBJ1-5; TRBD1 aligns across 8 bases. CDR3 length: 15 amino acids. V dropped 2 bases and J dropped 2; count of bases not matched to a gene: 2. CDR1 and CDR2 (germline): LNHDA, SQIVND (reference sequence). The CDR3 region is CASSIRGQGNQPQHF. The CDR3 DNA is TGTGCCAGTAGTATACGGGGACAGGGCAATCAGCCCCAGCATTTT.

The sample holds a few counts of this clone. V usage is TRBV5-4 and J usage is TRBJ1-3, with TRBD1 identical over 7 bases. J was trimmed by 4 bases and V by 2 bases; bases with no gene match: 12. Germline values: CDR1 SGHNT, CDR2 YYREEE (reference sequence). The CDR3 has 17 amino acids. CDR3: CASSFERTGPQGNTIYF. CDR3 DNA sequence: TGTGCCAGCAGCTTCGAACGGACAGGCCCTCAGGGAAACACCATATATTTT.

This chain uses TRBV28 with TRBJ2-7; 10 bases agree with TRBD1. The J segment lost 1 base and the V segment lost 5 bases, leaving 8 bases of the junction unmatched. CDR1 is MDHEN, CDR2 SYDVKM, per germline. There are 16 residues in the CDR3. The CDR3, as DNA: TGTGCCAGCAGTCCTGACCGGGACAGGGGATCCTACGAGCAGTACTTC. This encodes CASSPDRDRGSYEQYF.

Concerning this clone itself: Mismatch with germline at one junction end may stem from a read error. The chain is built from TRBV5-1 and TRBJ2-3; D is perhaps TRBD2 (5 bases). The CDR3 runs 16 residues. The germline V gene has CDR1 SGHRS and CDR2 YFSETQ. CDR3 sequence: CACSRGSGPITDTQYF. For the CDR3, the DNA is TGCGCCTGCAGCCGGGGTAGTGGACCAATCACAGATACGCAGTATTTT.

The chain combines TRBV7-8 with TRBJ1-3; D is ambiguous. The CDR3 is 17 amino acids. V lost 2 bases, J lost 0 bases, and 14 bases lay in between. Germline V lookup: CDR1 SGHVS, CDR2 FQNEAQ. The CDR3 loop is CASSLRSGEGSGNTIYF. CDR3 in DNA: TGTGCCAGCAGCTTACGGTCGGGAGAGGGCTCTGGAAACACCATATATTTT.

The CDR3 here is CASRTGLAGALVSTDTQYF. The CDR3 nucleotides are TGTGCCAGCAGGACGGGACTAGCGGGGGCCCTCGTCTCGACAGATACGCAGTATTTT. The chain joins TRBV27 to TRBJ2-3; 14 bases agree with TRBD2. The CDR3 is 19 amino acids. The V gene end was trimmed by 6 bases and the J gene end by 3 bases; junction bases not matched to a gene: 14. Germline lookup yields CDR1 MNHEY and CDR2 SMNVEV (reference sequence).

This chain links TRBV5-1 with TRBJ2-5, with D perhaps TRBD1 (6 bases). V was clipped by 9 bases and J by 2 bases, with 17 bases between them. The CDR3 sequence is 14 residues long. CDR1 is SGHRS and CDR2 is YFSETQ in the germline V gene. CDR3 protein: CATGSVGQQETQYF. CDR3 DNA: TGCGCCACCGGCTCGGTCGGACAGCAAGAGACCCAGTACTTC.

The chain uses TRBV7-8 and TRBJ2-3; 10 positions agree with TRBD2. With V trimmed by 5 bases and J by 5 bases, 10 bases remained unmatched. From germline, CDR1 is SGHVS and CDR2 FQNEAQ. This CDR3 has 16 residues. In DNA, the CDR3 is TGTGCCAGCAGCCCCTCGTCTAGCGGGGGTATAGATACGCAGTATTTT. This encodes CASSPSSSGGIDTQYF.

The J gene is TRBJ1-2, the V gene TRBV7-2; D possibly corresponds to TRBD1 (5 bases). The CDR3 is 14 residues long. V shed 4 bases and J shed 4 bases, with 13 bases lying between them. Germline CDR1 SGHTA, CDR2 FQGNSA. CDR3 sequence reads: CASSSIGQVYGYTF. Here the CDR3 DNA reads TGTGCCAGCAGCTCAATCGGACAAGTCTATGGCTACACCTTC. The full variable domain, with the rest looked up from reference TRBV7-2 and TRBJ1-2, is GAGVSQSPSNKVTEKGKDVELRCDPISGHTALYWYRQSLGQGLEFLIYFQGNSAPDKSGLPSDRFSAERTGGSVSTLTIQRTQQEDSAVYLCASSSIGQVYGYTFGSGTRLTVV.

The gene calls are TRBV5-1 and TRBJ1-4; TRBD1 aligns across 7 bases. The CDR3 is 15 residues long. With V trimmed by 2 bases and J by 6 bases, 7 bases remained unmatched. Germline V gene sequence: CDR1 SGHRS, CDR2 YFSETQ. CDR3 in amino acids: CASSLTGALDEKLFF. The CDR3 DNA reads TGCGCCAGCAGCTTAACAGGGGCTTTGGATGAAAAACTGTTTTTT.

This chain joins TRBV6-1 and TRBJ1-1; perhaps TRBD1 as D (5 bases). The CDR3 length is 15 residues. Trimming cost V 5 bases and J 11 bases, with 24 bases left between them. Germline CDR1 and CDR2: MNHNS and SASEGT. CDR3 amino acids: CASSLGEWEGMKAFF. The CDR3 DNA reads TGTGCCAGCAGTCTTGGGGAGTGGGAGGGGATGAAGGCTTTCTTT.

The V call is TRBV11-2, the J call TRBJ2-7; the match to TRBD1 covers 7 bases. J lost 2 bases, V lost 3 bases, and 4 bases had no gene match. Germline lookup yields CDR1 SGHAT and CDR2 FQNNGV. The CDR3 is 14 residues long. DNA of the CDR3: TGTGCCAGCAGCTTTGTGACAGGGCCCTACGAGCAGTACTTC. Translation gives CASSFVTGPYEQYF.

The chain carries TRBV6-5 and TRBJ1-2; 9 bases map to TRBD1. Looked up from germline, CDR1 is MNHEY and CDR2 is SVGAGI. There are 15 residues in the CDR3. Germline trimming cut 2 bases from V and 8 bases from J; bases unmatched to any gene: 9. CDR3 nucleotides: TGTGCCAGCAGTTACCTACCACAGGGGGCGGGGGGCTACACCTTC. This translates into CASSYLPQGAGGYTF.

This clone showed up just once. The chain has TRBV9 and TRBJ1-6, with D possibly matching TRBD1 (6 bases). The germline V gene encodes CDR1 SGDLS and CDR2 YYNGEE. With 0 bases removed from V and 9 bases from J, the gap between germline ends came to 10 bases. CDR3 size: 14 residues. This CDR3 reads CASSVAVGGSPLHF. In DNA, the CDR3 is TGTGCCAGCAGCGTAGCTGTAGGGGGTTCACCCCTCCACTTT.

In this sample, this clone turned up once. The same CDR3 arises from other DNA sequences in this sample as well. The rearrangement joins TRBV18 to TRBJ1-1, with 8 bases lining up with TRBD1. This CDR3 is 15 amino acids long. Germline lookup yields CDR1 KGHSH and CDR2 LQKENI. V shed 3 bases, J shed 0 bases, and the junction held 3 bases outside the gene matches. CDR3 nucleotide sequence: TGTGCCAGCTCACCTGGACAGGGCATGAACACTGAAGCTTTCTTT. This encodes CASSPGQGMNTEAFF.